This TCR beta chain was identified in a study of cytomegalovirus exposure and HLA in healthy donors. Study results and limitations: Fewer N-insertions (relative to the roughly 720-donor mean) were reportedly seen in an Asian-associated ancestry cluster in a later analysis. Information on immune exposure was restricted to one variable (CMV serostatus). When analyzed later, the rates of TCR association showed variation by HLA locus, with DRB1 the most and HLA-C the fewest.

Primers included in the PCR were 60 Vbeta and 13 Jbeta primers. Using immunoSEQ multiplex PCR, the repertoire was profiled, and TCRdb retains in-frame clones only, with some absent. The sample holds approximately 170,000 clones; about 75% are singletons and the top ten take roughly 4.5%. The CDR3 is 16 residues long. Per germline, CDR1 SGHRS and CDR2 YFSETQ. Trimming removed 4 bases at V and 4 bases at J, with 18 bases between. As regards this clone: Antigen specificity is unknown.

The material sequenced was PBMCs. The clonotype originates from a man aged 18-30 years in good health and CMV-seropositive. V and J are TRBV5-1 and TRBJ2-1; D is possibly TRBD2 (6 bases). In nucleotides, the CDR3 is TGCGCCAGCAGCCTGGATTTTAGCGGAGGTTACAATGAGCAGTTCTTC. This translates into CASSLDFSGGYNEQFF. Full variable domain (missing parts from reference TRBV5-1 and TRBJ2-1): KAGVTQTPRYLIKTRGQQVTLSCSPISGHRSVSWYQQTPGQGLQFLFEYFSETQRNKGNFPGRFSGRQFSNSRSEMNVSTLELGDSALYLCASSLDFSGGYNEQFFGPGTRLTVL.